This passage covers 30 T cell receptor beta chains from one sample sequenced in a study of CD8 T cells in Susac syndrome. RNA was extracted with the RNeasy kit, and a quantity of about 0.45 to 1 ug was reverse transcribed using random hexamers. TCRdb reprocessed the immunoSEQ multiplex PCR reads via MiXCR and lists one record per CDR3 protein. The data hold about 190,000 distinct CDR3 sequences, with 95% observed a single time. The sample taken for sequencing was CD4+ T cells from PBMCs. These receptor sequences come from a human donor in good health.

This chain links TRBV7-9 with TRBJ2-3, with D possibly TRBD2 on 6 matching bases. The V gene lost 5 bases and the J gene lost 0 bases, with 12 bases spanning the gap. This CDR3 has 15 amino acids. Per germline, CDR1 SEHNR and CDR2 FQNEAQ (reference sequence). The CDR3 here is CASSAGRSSTDTQYF. For the CDR3, the DNA is TGTGCCAGCAGCGCGGGACGGAGTAGCACAGATACGCAGTATTTT.

This sequence joins TRBV20-1 and TRBJ2-7, with D tentatively TRBD1 (5 bases). In germline, CDR1 is DFQATT, CDR2 SNEGSKA (reference sequence). The CDR3 is made up of 12 amino acids. The V and J ends lost 3 bases and 4 bases respectively, with 10 bases between them. CDR3 nucleotides: TGCAGTGCTAGCCTACAGGTATACGAGCAGTACGTC. As protein: CSASLQVYEQYV.

In nucleotides, the CDR3 is TGTGCCAGTGGACAGGGGGCGGACGAGACCCAGTACTTC. This sequence encodes CASGQGADETQYF. The chain links TRBV19 to TRBJ2-5; 11 bases are a match to TRBD1. The CDR3 extends over 13 amino acids. CDR1 is LNHDA, CDR2 SQIVND, per germline (reference sequence). The V and J ends lost 8 bases and 5 bases, in that order; junction bases with no gene match: 4.

The chain joins TRBV19 to TRBJ2-1, with a tentative D call TRBD1 (6 bases). This CDR3 is built from 11 residues. V was shortened by 3 bases and J by 14 bases, with 11 bases between the two germline ends. Germline V gene data show CDR1 as LNHDA and CDR2 as SQIVND (reference sequence). The CDR3 DNA is TGTGCCAGTAGTATGGGCAGGGGTGAGTTCTTC. Its protein product is CASSMGRGEFF.

CDR3 coding DNA: TGTGCCAGCAGTCCCGAGGGGCTTAACATTCAGTACTTC. Its translation is CASSPEGLNIQYF. This chain uses TRBV12-3 or TRBV12-4 with TRBJ2-4; D tentatively reads TRBD1 or TRBD2 (5 bases each). The CDR3 loop spans 13 amino acids. V was shortened by 5 bases and J by 7 bases, with 12 bases between the two germline ends.

The chain has TRBV29-1 and TRBJ1-2; D is uncertain. The V gene lost 6 bases and the J gene lost 6 bases, with 17 bases spanning the gap. Germline CDR1 SQVTM, CDR2 ANQGSEA. The CDR3 runs 13 residues. CDR3 region: CSVGGRLVDGYTF. CDR3 DNA: TGCAGCGTGGGAGGACGCCTAGTGGATGGCTACACCTTC.

The J gene is TRBJ2-3, the V gene TRBV9; D not resolved. CDR1 and CDR2 (germline): SGDLS, YYNGEE. V was cut by 4 bases and J by 5 bases, with 8 bases left in between. The CDR3 runs 12 residues. CDR3 bases: TGTGCCAGCAGCCCCATGGTAGATACGCAGTATTTT. As protein: CASSPMVDTQYF.

This chain uses TRBV12-3 or TRBV12-4 with TRBJ1-1; D perhaps matches TRBD1 (6 bases). V lost 7 bases to trimming and J lost 1 base, with 13 bases between them. There are 14 residues in the CDR3. Here the CDR3 DNA reads TGTGCCAGCAAAAAGCAGGGGACGAACACTGAAGCTTTCTTT. Translating it yields CASKKQGTNTEAFF.

V and J are TRBV9 and TRBJ1-6, with TRBD1 as a possible D gene (5 bases). Germline values: CDR1 SGDLS, CDR2 YYNGEE. The CDR3 contains 16 residues. The V end lost 5 bases, the J end lost 7 bases, and 19 bases lay between the germline ends. CDR3 region: CASSDRSGLGNSPLHF. Here the CDR3 DNA reads TGTGCCAGCAGTGACCGCTCGGGGCTTGGGAATTCACCCCTCCACTTT.

This chain uses TRBV12-3 or TRBV12-4 with TRBJ2-5, with D maybe TRBD2 (6 bases). The CDR3 totals 13 residues. Deletions cut 8 bases from V and 4 bases from J, with 14 bases between. The CDR3 DNA reads TGTGCCAGCGGGACTGACACGGGAGAGACCCAGTACTTC. It specifies CASGTDTGETQYF.

This chain uses TRBV29-1 with TRBJ2-1; 8 bases align to TRBD2. This CDR3 spans 13 amino acids. Trimming took 6 bases from V and 9 from J; bases not matched to a gene: 10. CDR1 and CDR2 (germline): SQVTM, ANQGSEA. The CDR3 region is CSVPGLGATEQFF. In DNA, the CDR3 is TGCAGCGTGCCGGGACTAGGAGCTACTGAGCAGTTCTTC.

The J gene is TRBJ2-1, the V gene TRBV25-1, with a possible D match to TRBD2 (7 bases). CDR3 length: 14 residues. V lost 7 bases, J lost 4 bases, and 14 bases lay in between. Germline V gives CDR1 MGHDK, CDR2 SYGVNS. CDR3 nucleotides: TGTGCCAGCAAGGGGGAGCGGGGATACAATGAGCAGTTCTTC. Translating gives CASKGERGYNEQFF. Complete variable domain (other parts from reference TRBV25-1 and TRBJ2-1): EADIYQTPRYLVIGTGKKITLECSQTMGHDKMYWYQQDPGMELHLIHYSYGVNSTEKGDLSSESTVSRIRTEHFPLTLESARPSHTSQYLCASKGERGYNEQFFGPGTRLTVL.

For this clonotype: One junction end disagrees with the germline gene, perhaps due to a read error. CDR3 coding DNA: TGTGCCAGCAGTTACGCGTCCCAGGACCAGGAGACCCAGTACTTC. Translated, it gives CASSYASQDQETQYF. The rearrangement joins TRBV6-2 or TRBV6-3 to TRBJ2-5; D remains ambiguous. The CDR3 loop spans 15 amino acids. The germline CDR1 and CDR2 sequences are MNHEY and SVGEGT.

This chain joins TRBV12-3 or TRBV12-4 and TRBJ1-2, with D unclear. CDR3 size: 13 residues. The V and J ends lost 7 bases and 6 bases respectively, with 15 bases between them. This chain's CDR3 is CASIPRGRDGYTF. The CDR3 nucleotides read TGTGCCAGCATCCCCCGTGGTCGGGATGGCTACACCTTC.

The rearrangement uses TRBV5-6 and TRBJ2-3; 8 bases fit TRBD1. CDR1 SGHDT and CDR2 YYEEEE come from the germline V gene. The V gene end was trimmed by 6 bases and the J gene end by 1 base; junction bases not matched to a gene: 4. This CDR3 contains 14 residues. The chain's CDR3 is CASTGTGGTDTQYF. In DNA, the CDR3 is TGTGCCAGCACCGGGACAGGAGGCACAGATACGCAGTATTTT. Full variable domain (outside the CDR3, taken from reference TRBV5-6 and TRBJ2-3): DAGVTQSPTHLIKTRGQQVTLRCSPKSGHDTVSWYQQALGQGPQFIFQYYEEEERQRGNFPDRFSGHQFPNYSSELNVNALLLGDSALYLCASTGTGGTDTQYFGPGTRLTVL.

The chain has TRBV7-9 and TRBJ2-3, with D possibly TRBD2 on 6 matching bases. V was pared by 3 bases and J by 4 bases, with 11 bases between. CDR1 and CDR2 from the germline V gene are SEHNR and FQNEAQ (reference sequence). The CDR3 runs to 14 residues. The CDR3 protein is CASSFPGGSDTQYF. The CDR3, as DNA: TGTGCCAGCAGCTTTCCCGGGGGATCAGATACGCAGTATTTT.

The rearrangement joins TRBV29-1 to TRBJ1-2; the D gene is possibly TRBD1 (6 bases). Germline CDR1 SQVTM, CDR2 ANQGSEA. This CDR3 has 14 amino acids. The V end was cut by 3 bases, the J end by 4 bases, with 15 bases between. The CDR3 is CSVDIGGASYGYTF. The CDR3 coding sequence is TGCAGCGTTGATATTGGGGGGGCGAGCTATGGCTACACCTTC. The full variable domain, in which reference TRBV29-1 and TRBJ1-2 provide the parts outside the CDR3, is SAVISQKPSRDICQRGTSLTIQCQVDSQVTMMFWYRQQPGQSLTLIATANQGSEATYESGFVIDKFPISRPNLTFSTLTVSNMSPEDSSIYLCSVDIGGASYGYTFGSGTRLTVV.

J is TRBJ2-3 and V is TRBV29-1; D perhaps matches TRBD1 (5 bases). V lost 5 bases, J lost 5 bases, and 17 bases lay in between. Germline V gives CDR1 SQVTM, CDR2 ANQGSEA. The CDR3 is 14 residues long. This CDR3 is CSVTITGGLDTQYF. The CDR3 region has the DNA TGCAGCGTTACCATAACAGGTGGTTTAGATACGCAGTATTTT.

The gene calls are TRBV9 and TRBJ1-6; D unclear. V was shortened by 0 bases and J by 7 bases, with 5 bases between the two germline ends. Germline V gene data show CDR1 as SGDLS and CDR2 as YYNGEE. This CDR3 is 13 amino acids long. This CDR3 reads CASSVVSNSPLHF. DNA for the CDR3: TGTGCCAGCAGCGTAGTGTCGAATTCACCCCTCCACTTT.

V usage is TRBV5-4 and J usage is TRBJ1-2, with a tentative D call TRBD1 (5 bases). The germline V gene has CDR1 SGHNT and CDR2 YYREEE (reference sequence). CDR3 length: 14 residues. V gave up 4 bases and J gave up 2 bases, with 12 bases separating them. This chain's CDR3 is CASSARGANYGYTF. CDR3 coding DNA: TGTGCCAGCAGCGCACGCGGGGCCAACTATGGCTACACCTTC. Together with reference TRBV5-4 and TRBJ1-2, the CDR3 gives the full variable domain: ETGVTQSPTHLIKTRGQQVTLRCSSQSGHNTVSWYQQALGQGPQFIFQYYREEENGRGNFPPRFSGLQFPNYSSELNVNALELDDSALYLCASSARGANYGYTFGSGTRLTVV.

This clonotype turned up a few times. The chain combines TRBV7-2 with TRBJ2-5; 8 nucleotides align to TRBD2. Looked up from germline, CDR1 is SGHTA and CDR2 is FQGNSA. CDR3 length equals 15 residues. V lost 1 base, J lost 2 bases, and 3 bases stayed unmatched. The CDR3 DNA sequence: TGTGCCAGCAGCTTAGAGGCGGGGGGACAAGAGACCCAGTACTTC. It specifies CASSLEAGGQETQYF.

The V gene is TRBV7-9, the J gene TRBJ2-7; D possibly corresponds to TRBD1 (6 bases). Germline assignment: CDR1 SEHNR and CDR2 FQNEAQ (reference sequence). V was cut by 5 bases and J by 3 bases, with 14 bases left in between. The CDR3 totals 14 residues. The CDR3 is CASSPDRYLYEQYF. The CDR3 nucleotides read TGTGCCAGCAGCCCCGACAGGTATCTCTACGAGCAGTACTTC.

This chain connects TRBV20-1 to TRBJ1-5; 7 bases line up with TRBD1. Trimming at V came to 6 bases and at J to 0 bases, leaving 11 bases not matched to a gene. The CDR3 is made up of 16 amino acids. In germline, CDR1 is DFQATT, CDR2 SNEGSKA (reference sequence). The DNA of the CDR3 is TGCAGTGCGCCAGCCCAGGGGGGTTATAGCAATCAGCCCCAGCATTTT. This gives the protein CSAPAQGGYSNQPQHF.

This clonotype was seen a single time. This sequence joins TRBV29-1 and TRBJ1-3; D is unclear. The V end lost 6 bases, the J end lost 8 bases, and 8 bases lay between the germline ends. CDR3 size: 10 residues. Germline CDR1 is SQVTM and CDR2 is ANQGSEA. CDR3 bases: TGCAGCGTCGCCGGAGACACCATATATTTT. This codes for CSVAGDTIYF.

The chain carries TRBV29-1 and TRBJ2-4; D might be TRBD2 (6 bases). Trimming removed 4 bases from V and 7 bases from J, with 14 bases in between. There are 13 residues in the CDR3. Germline loops: CDR1 SQVTM, CDR2 ANQGSEA. The chain's CDR3 is CSVVADPSNIQYF. In nucleotides, the CDR3 is TGCAGCGTTGTAGCGGACCCCTCGAACATTCAGTACTTC.

The rearrangement links TRBV5-4 to TRBJ2-7, with D perhaps matching TRBD1 (5 bases). The CDR3 is 12 residues long. Trimming removed 2 bases from V and 3 bases from J, with 6 bases in between. CDR1 is SGHNT and CDR2 is YYREEE in the germline V gene (reference sequence). The CDR3 sequence: CASSFQGYEQYV. CDR3 in DNA: TGTGCCAGCAGCTTCCAGGGCTACGAGCAGTACGTC.

The count of this clonotype is one. V is TRBV4-1 and J is TRBJ2-1; maybe TRBD1 (5 bases). The germline V gene has CDR1 MGHRA and CDR2 YSYEKL. The CDR3 spans 17 residues. Between the trimmed V and J ends, which lost 5 bases and 0 bases, there was a span of 17 bases. The CDR3 nucleotides read TGCGCCAGCAGCTCTCGGACAATCCTGCGCTCCTACAATGAGCAGTTCTTC. It is translated as CASSSRTILRSYNEQFF.

This clonotype was seen a single time. V and J are TRBV3-1 and TRBJ2-5; D assignment may be TRBD1 or TRBD2 (5 bases each). Germline values: CDR1 LGHDT, CDR2 YNNKEL (reference sequence). The CDR3 consists of 16 residues. Trimming left V 2 bases short and J 4 bases short, with 17 bases between. The chain's CDR3 is CASSQIGTPNGETQYF. In DNA form, the CDR3 reads TGTGCCAGCAGCCAAATCGGGACCCCCAACGGAGAGACCCAGTACTTC.

V gene TRBV9 combines with J gene TRBJ1-1; TRBD1 is a possible D gene (5 bases). The V and J ends lost 3 bases and 0 bases respectively, with 12 bases between them. The CDR3 sequence is 15 residues long. Per the germline V gene, CDR1 is SGDLS and CDR2 is YYNGEE. The chain's CDR3 is CASSASRQMNTEAFF. The CDR3 DNA sequence: TGTGCCAGCAGCGCAAGCCGACAGATGAACACTGAAGCTTTCTTT.

The chain couples TRBV29-1 to TRBJ1-2, with a possible D match to TRBD1 (5 bases). The CDR3 consists of 15 residues. The V end was cut by 5 bases, the J end by 5 bases, with 21 bases between. Germline loops: CDR1 SQVTM, CDR2 ANQGSEA. CDR3: CSVQYGGFGGYGYTF. CDR3 nucleotides: TGCAGCGTTCAGTACGGCGGTTTTGGGGGGTATGGCTACACCTTC. The whole variable domain, filled in from reference TRBV29-1 and TRBJ1-2, reads SAVISQKPSRDICQRGTSLTIQCQVDSQVTMMFWYRQQPGQSLTLIATANQGSEATYESGFVIDKFPISRPNLTFSTLTVSNMSPEDSSIYLCSVQYGGFGGYGYTFGSGTRLTVV.